The T cell receptor (beta chain) described here comes from a study of OX40 agonist ivuxolimab in advanced cancers. The CDR3 has 13 residues. With 5 bases clipped from V and 4 bases from J, the junction kept 3 bases outside the gene matches. Germline-derived CDR1 and CDR2 are SGHRS and YFSETQ. Only in-frame clones appear in the TCRdb table, and some are missing; sequencing was by immunoSEQ multiplex PCR. This table has some 130,000 clones, approximately 92% appearing once. The starting material was CD4+ or CD8+ T cells sorted from blood, obtained in a trial of the OX40 agonist ivuxolimab. This receptor was obtained from an adult with an advanced solid tumor such as melanoma, head and neck, liver or kidney cancer. The rearrangement links TRBV5-1 to TRBJ2-5; the match to TRBD1 covers 9 bases. The CDR3 sequence is CASRGTGTETQYF. The CDR3 region has the DNA TGCGCCAGCAGGGGGACAGGGACAGAGACCCAGTACTTC.